This T cell receptor (beta chain) was captured in a study of cytomegalovirus exposure and HLA in healthy donors. V was clipped by 10 bases and J by 2 bases, with 18 bases between them. Germline CDR1 reads MDHEN; CDR2 reads SYDVKM. This CDR3 comprises 14 residues. Study outcomes and limitations: The authors confirmed in vitro that three CMV-associated chains were specific for CMV antigens.

This clone was seen a single time. Its antigen is not identified. PCR involved 60 Vbeta and 13 Jbeta primers. Libraries were prepared by immunoSEQ multiplex PCR; TCRdb keeps only in-frame clonotypes and omits some of them. The repertoire holds roughly 100,000 clones, with about four fifths as singletons. The chain employs TRBV28 and TRBJ2-7; D unresolved. The sequence was collected from a woman younger than 30 in good health and CMV-seropositive. Specimen: PBMCs. The CDR3 is CATRSGRFPYEQYF. The CDR3 DNA is TGTGCCACCCGGTCTGGGCGATTTCCCTACGAGCAGTACTTC.